This TCR beta chain comes out of a study of molecular identifiers for immune sequencing clone quantification. There are many counts of this clonotype. The target antigen is unknown. Notes on the study in general: Detectable among some 1 million naive cells, according to reports, was Jurkat TCR RNA spiked in from one cell.

V dropped 4 bases and J dropped 4; count of bases not matched to a gene: 10. The CDR3 sequence is 15 residues long. Germline V gene data show CDR1 as SGHRS and CDR2 as YFSETQ. TCRdb itself ran the PCR reads through MiXCR, one entry per CDR3 protein. Here the sample spans 460,000 or so distinct CDR3 sequences, under 30% being singletons. Sequenced sample: naive CD8+ T cells from blood, with Jurkat cell RNA spiked in. Subset noted: FACS-sorted CD8+CD4-CCR7+CD45RA+ naive T cells. This receptor was identified in a human donor in good health. Some libraries in this study had Jurkat cell RNA spiked in. V usage is TRBV5-1 and J usage is TRBJ2-7; 8 nucleotides align to TRBD2. CDR3: CASSPGTSSLYEQYF. The DNA for the CDR3 is TGCGCCAGCAGCCCGGGGACTAGTTCGCTTTACGAGCAGTACTTC.